Following are 26 T cell receptor beta chains from one sample sequenced in a study of blood T cells in healthy people across ages. PCR was performed a second time for about 7 to 12 cycles using a sample-barcoded 5' primer and a J-beta primer mix. Each CDR3 protein is one row after TCRdb ran MiXCR on the 5' RACE reads. Among 1.5 million to 2 million distinct CDR3 sequences listed, approximately 32% were seen once. Sequencing was carried out using blood. The receptors shown here come from a woman in her thirties in good health.

In this sample, this clonotype turned up a few times. For the CDR3, the DNA is TGCGCCAGCAGCTTGGACGAGGATCCCACTGAAGCTTTCTTT. Translation: CASSLDEDPTEAFF. This sequence joins TRBV5-1 and TRBJ1-1, with D uncertain. The CDR3 extends over 14 amino acids. The germline V and J ends were trimmed by 0 bases and 4 bases, with 10 bases remaining between them. Germline V lookup: CDR1 SGHRS, CDR2 YFSETQ.

Points on this clonotype: A junction boundary mismatches the germline segment, possibly from a read error. The rearrangement joins TRBV20-1 to TRBJ1-1; 7 bases agree with TRBD1. Germline CDR1 is DFQATT and CDR2 is SNEGSKA (reference sequence). The CDR3 sequence is 13 residues long. The CDR3 sequence is CRGAGTANTEAFF. CDR3 sequence (DNA): TGTAGAGGCGCGGGGACAGCAAACACTGAAGCTTTCTTT.

The J gene is TRBJ2-2, the V gene TRBV7-9; no definite D call. V lost 4 bases to trimming and J lost 1 base, with 13 bases between them. CDR1 is SEHNR, CDR2 FQNEAQ, per germline (reference sequence). This CDR3 region has 16 residues. The CDR3 DNA sequence: TGTGCCAGCAGCTCGTTTCGTCAGAAGAACACCGGGGAGCTGTTTTTT. The encoded protein is CASSSFRQKNTGELFF.

The rearrangement uses TRBV3-1 and TRBJ2-5; 8 bases align to TRBD2. The V and J ends lost 2 bases and 3 bases, in that order; junction bases with no gene match: 5. CDR1 and CDR2 from the germline V gene are LGHDT and YNNKEL (reference sequence). This CDR3 has 15 residues. CDR3 nucleotides: TGTGCCAGCAGCCAACAGACTAGCGCAGAAGAGACCCAGTACTTC. It specifies CASSQQTSAEETQYF.

This clonotype came up once. Just one base apart from a much larger clone, this may be a read error. The chain is built from TRBV29-1 and TRBJ2-1, with D possibly TRBD2 on 6 matching bases. Germline lookup yields CDR1 SQVTM and CDR2 ANQGSEA. V gave up 7 bases and J gave up 7 bases, with 17 bases separating them. This CDR3 contains 13 residues. The CDR3 spells CSAAGGSRNEQFF. Written as DNA, the CDR3 is TGCAGCGCTGCTGGGGGGTCTCGGAATGAGCAGTTCTTC.

Turning to this clonotype: It is unclear where the CDR3 begins or ends on the DNA, so no DNA is shown, and the CDR3 is as TCRdb lists it. This chain uses TRBV20-1 with TRBJ2-7; the DNA was not compared with TRBD2, the D call given in the table. Per germline, CDR1 DFQATT and CDR2 SNEGSKA (reference sequence). The CDR3 is made up of 14 amino acids, end residues included. The CDR3 is CSARVAGGSYERYF.

The gene calls are TRBV7-9 and TRBJ1-1, with TRBD1 identical over 7 bases. Germline trimming cut 5 bases from V and 4 bases from J; bases unmatched to any gene: 10. Germline V lookup: CDR1 SEHNR, CDR2 FQNEAQ (reference sequence). This CDR3 comprises 15 residues. CDR3: CASSPEDRPTTEAFF. The CDR3 DNA reads as TGTGCCAGCAGCCCAGAGGACAGGCCGACCACTGAAGCTTTCTTT.

This clonotype was found a few times. V and J are TRBV14 and TRBJ2-7; 7 positions match TRBD1. This CDR3 contains 16 residues. V lost 2 bases to trimming and J lost 1 base; unmatched junction nucleotides: 8. Germline values: CDR1 SGHDN, CDR2 FVKESK. CDR3 in DNA: TGTGCCAGCAGCCAAATAGGGGGCGCCGTGTCCTACGAGCAGTACTTC. Its translation is CASSQIGGAVSYEQYF.

The chain carries TRBV5-1 and TRBJ1-1; no firm D call. Trimming removed 3 bases at V and 0 bases at J, with 9 bases between. Germline V gives CDR1 SGHRS, CDR2 YFSETQ. This CDR3 comprises 14 residues. The CDR3 DNA is TGCGCCAGCAGCTCAATGTCCTTGAACACTGAAGCTTTCTTT. This translates into CASSSMSLNTEAFF.

Concerning this clonotype itself: At one boundary the junction diverges from the germline segment, which might be a read error. The rearrangement links TRBV18 to TRBJ1-5; perhaps TRBD1 as D (5 bases). Germline-derived CDR1 and CDR2 are KGHSH and LQKENI. The CDR3 extends over 13 amino acids. CDR3: CASSPLGDQPQHF. CDR3 DNA sequence: TGTGCCAGCTCTCCACTGGGGGATCAGCCCCAGCATTTT.

This clonotype was detected many times. V gene TRBV29-1 combines with J gene TRBJ1-2; possibly TRBD1 for D (6 bases). Trimming took 5 bases from V and 6 from J, leaving 22 bases between them. In germline, CDR1 is SQVTM, CDR2 ANQGSEA. This CDR3 is built from 15 residues. CDR3 loop: CSVPVGGATLDGYTF. CDR3 sequence (DNA): TGCAGCGTTCCGGTTGGGGGGGCTACTTTAGATGGCTACACCTTC. Complete variable domain (other parts from reference TRBV29-1 and TRBJ1-2): SAVISQKPSRDICQRGTSLTIQCQVDSQVTMMFWYRQQPGQSLTLIATANQGSEATYESGFVIDKFPISRPNLTFSTLTVSNMSPEDSSIYLCSVPVGGATLDGYTFGSGTRLTVV.

This sequence joins TRBV3-1 and TRBJ2-7; 10 nucleotides agree with TRBD2. Germline assignment: CDR1 LGHDT and CDR2 YNNKEL (reference sequence). The CDR3 is 13 residues long. The trim removed 11 bases at V and 4 bases at J, leaving 8 bases unmatched. In DNA form, the CDR3 reads TGTGCCGGTCCCAGCGGGAGGGATTACGAGCAGTACTTC. This gives the protein CAGPSGRDYEQYF.

V and J are TRBV20-1 and TRBJ1-1; D is perhaps TRBD1 (5 bases). CDR1 is DFQATT, CDR2 SNEGSKA, per germline (reference sequence). The CDR3 contains 18 residues. V was pared by 0 bases and J by 10 bases, with 30 bases between. In DNA, the CDR3 is TGCAGTGCTAGAGATGCTAAGCCAAATGTTTATCGGACCGGGGGAGCTTTCTTT. Translating gives CSARDAKPNVYRTGGAFF.

This chain uses TRBV24-1 with TRBJ2-5, with 11 bases aligning to TRBD2. The CDR3 is 16 amino acids. The germline V gene encodes CDR1 KGHDR and CDR2 SFDVKD. V was pared by 4 bases and J by 1 base, with 4 bases of the junction left unmatched. CDR3 nucleotide sequence: TGTGCCACCAGTGACCCCGGGACTAGCGGCCAAGAGACCCAGTACTTC. Its protein is CATSDPGTSGQETQYF.

The rearrangement links TRBV6-1 to TRBJ1-2, with 7 bases fitting TRBD1. This CDR3 comprises 13 residues. CDR1 and CDR2 from the germline V gene are MNHNS and SASEGT. Germline trimming cut 7 bases from V and 6 bases from J; bases unmatched to any gene: 8. The CDR3 is CASTRFGTDGYTF. As DNA, the CDR3 is TGTGCCAGCACTAGATTCGGGACAGATGGCTACACCTTC.

This clonotype was seen only a few times. This sequence joins TRBV5-1 and TRBJ2-5, with D unresolved. This CDR3 is built from 13 residues. V lost 5 bases, J lost 1 base, and 9 bases lay in between. Germline V gene data show CDR1 as SGHRS and CDR2 as YFSETQ. The CDR3 nucleotides are TGCGCCAGCAGACTGAGCTTCCAAGAGACCCAGTACTTC. Protein product: CASRLSFQETQYF.

V and J are TRBV10-3 and TRBJ2-7; perhaps TRBD2 as D (6 bases). Germline CDR1 is ENHRY and CDR2 is SYGVKD. The CDR3 is made up of 13 amino acids. The CDR3 bases are TGTACTAGCCGGGACCTCCCCGCCGCCGAGCAGTACTTC. It yields the protein CTSRDLPAAEQYF.

The chain is built from TRBV5-1 and TRBJ2-5, with TRBD2 matching over 8 bases. The CDR3 runs 15 residues. The trim removed 5 bases at V and 1 base at J, leaving 7 bases unmatched. The V gene's germline CDR1 is SGHRS and CDR2 YFSETQ. The CDR3 DNA is TGCGCCAGCAGTACGGGCGGGGGGACCCAAGAGACCCAGTACTTC. It codes for CASSTGGGTQETQYF.

To note about this clonotype: This may arise from a read error, as a much more abundant clone is one base away. The rearrangement uses TRBV5-1 and TRBJ2-1, with D perhaps matching TRBD2 (5 bases). Germline CDR1 and CDR2: SGHRS and YFSETQ. The length of the CDR3 is 13 residues. V lost 1 base and J 8 bases, leaving 10 bases between the germline ends. Here the CDR3 reads CASSLSSRDEQFF. As DNA, the CDR3 is TGCGCCAGCAGCTTGTCTAGCCGGGATGAGCAGTTCTTC.

V gene TRBV4-1 combines with J gene TRBJ1-1, with D possibly being TRBD1 (6 bases). The CDR3 contains 19 residues. Per germline, CDR1 MGHRA and CDR2 YSYEKL. The V end was cut by 1 base, the J end by 0 bases, with 21 bases between. In nucleotides, the CDR3 is TGCGCCAGCAGCCAAGTCAAGAGGGGGACTCTCGGGGTGAACACTGAAGCTTTCTTT. Translation: CASSQVKRGTLGVNTEAFF.

The V and J genes are TRBV7-2 and TRBJ2-5; weak D call: TRBD2 (7 bases). Germline assignment: CDR1 SGHTA and CDR2 FQGNSA. This CDR3 comprises 16 residues. V was pared by 5 bases and J by 0 bases, with 16 bases between. CDR3 region: CASSRGGGLYQETQYF. The DNA of the CDR3 is TGTGCCAGCAGCCGAGGGGGGGGACTTTACCAAGAGACCCAGTACTTC.

Remarks on this clonotype: Germline is not matched at one junction end, which may reflect a read error. V and J are TRBV9 and TRBJ2-3, with TRBD2 identical over 10 bases. Germline V gives CDR1 SGDLS, CDR2 YYNGEE. The CDR3 contains 17 residues. The CDR3, as DNA: TGTGCCGGCAGCGCCCCAGCTAGCGGGGGCGTATGGGATACGCAGTATTTT. Protein: CAGSAPASGGVWDTQYF.

Comments on this clonotype: Possible read error: a much larger clone is one base away. The chain employs TRBV10-3 and TRBJ2-5, with D perhaps TRBD2 (7 bases). The end of the DNA aligns better with TRBJ2-7, so the J call may be wrong. The CDR3 covers 13 residues. Germline CDR1 ENHRY, CDR2 SYGVKD. CDR3 loop: CAIKGGAGVEQYF. The CDR3 DNA follows: TGTGCCATCAAGGGAGGGGCAGGGGTCGAGCAGTACTTC.

Ten or more counts support this clonotype. This chain joins TRBV12-3 or TRBV12-4 and TRBJ1-1; no firm D call. Trimming removed 5 bases at V and 2 bases at J, with 15 bases between. The CDR3 is 15 amino acids. In nucleotides, the CDR3 is TGTGCCAGCAGTCTCAGCGGACCGCTAAACACTGAAGCTTTCTTT. This sequence encodes CASSLSGPLNTEAFF.

Concerning this clonotype: At one of its ends the junction is not consistent with the germline gene, which may arise from a read error. This chain connects TRBV27 to TRBJ2-7; 7 bases align to TRBD1. This CDR3 comprises 14 residues. The germline gives CDR1 MNHEY, CDR2 SMNVEV (reference sequence). Here the CDR3 DNA reads TGTCCCAGCAGTTGGGACAGAAGCTCCTACGAGCAGTACTTC. It translates to CPSSWDRSSYEQYF.

This clonotype has just one count. The CDR3 protein is CASSFLPGQGGGETQYF. CDR3 nucleotide sequence: TGTGCCAGCAGCTTTCTCCCCGGACAGGGAGGGGGAGAGACCCAGTACTTC. The chain joins TRBV14 to TRBJ2-5; D perhaps matches TRBD1 (8 bases). CDR1 and CDR2 (germline): SGHDN, FVKESK. Trimming removed 5 bases from V and 4 bases from J, with 23 bases in between. CDR3 length equals 17 residues. The full variable domain, rest sourced from reference TRBV14 and TRBJ2-5, is EAGVTQFPSHSVIEKGQTVTLRCDPISGHDNLYWYRRVMGKEIKFLLHFVKESKQDESGMPNNRFLAERTGGTYSTLKVQPAELEDSGVYFCASSFLPGQGGGETQYFGPGTRLLVL.